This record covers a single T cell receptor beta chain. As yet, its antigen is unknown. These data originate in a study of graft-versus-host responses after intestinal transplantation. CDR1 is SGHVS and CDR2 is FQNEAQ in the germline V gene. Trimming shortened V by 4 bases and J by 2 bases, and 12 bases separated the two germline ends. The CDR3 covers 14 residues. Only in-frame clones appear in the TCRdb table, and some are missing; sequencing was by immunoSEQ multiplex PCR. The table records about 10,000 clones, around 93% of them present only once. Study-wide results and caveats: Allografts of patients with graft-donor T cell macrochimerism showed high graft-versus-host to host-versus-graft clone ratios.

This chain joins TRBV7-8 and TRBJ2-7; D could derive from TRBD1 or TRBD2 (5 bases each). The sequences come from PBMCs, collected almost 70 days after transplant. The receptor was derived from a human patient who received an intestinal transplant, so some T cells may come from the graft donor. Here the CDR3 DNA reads TGTGCCAGCAGCTCGCCGGGACGGGCCTACGAGCAGTACTTC. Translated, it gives CASSSPGRAYEQYF.